This T cell receptor (beta chain) emerged from a study of cytomegalovirus exposure and HLA in healthy donors. Study-wide results and limits: High specificity and sensitivity for cytomegalovirus status were reported for the classifier. Associated with cytomegalovirus, according to the listing, were around 170 TCR beta chains. The tendency of first-cohort TCR clusters to co-occur in the roughly 110 validation repertoires emerged from a later analysis.

As regards this clone: Its antigen is unidentified.

V lost 3 bases and J lost 0, with 11 bases in between. CDR3 length equals 15 residues. Germline values: CDR1 LGHNT, CDR2 FRNRAP. Using immunoSEQ multiplex PCR, the repertoire was profiled, and TCRdb retains in-frame clones only, with some absent. The sample includes about 170,000 clones, 95% to 97% of them seen just once. The sequenced material came from PBMCs. V gene TRBV12-5 combines with J gene TRBJ1-2, with D maybe TRBD1 (5 bases). This clonotype was sampled from a woman under 30 in good health and CMV-seronegative. The CDR3 spells CASGLSGGANYGYTF. The CDR3 DNA reads TGTGCTAGTGGTTTATCGGGGGGGGCTAACTATGGCTACACCTTC.